Listed below are T cell receptor beta chains from one sample, sequenced in a study of vaccination effects on CD4 cells after COVID-19. The table came from immunoSEQ multiplex PCR; TCRdb's copy has only in-frame clones and leaves some out. The data show about 21,000 clones, around 79% seen once. These receptors' targets are unknown. This material consisted of CD4+ T cells from PBMCs cultured with HCoV-NL63 spike peptides, taken before COVID-19 vaccination. The receptors were gathered from a human donor who received a COVID-19 vaccine. Both conserved end residues are part of each CDR3. Fields, in order: CDR3 length, clone size, V gene, J gene, D gene, CDR3 DNA, CDR3 protein. D genes are given only for firm matches. Size tells how often a clone was seen (once, few, many) or the class of an expanded clone, and some rows leave it out.

14	few	TRBV4-3	TRBJ1-6	.	TGCGCCAGCAGCCAAGATTTGACAAATTCACCCCTCCACTTT	CASSQDLTNSPLHF
16	.	TRBV7-9	TRBJ2-7	TRBD1	TGTGCCAGCAGCTTAGCGGGGACAGGGAGTCCCTACGAGCAGTACTTC	CASSLAGTGSPYEQYF
16	.	TRBV7-2	TRBJ1-6	TRBD1	TGTGCCAGCAGCTTAGTAGGCCAGGGGGGTAATTCACCCCTCCACTTT	CASSLVGQGGNSPLHF
14	.	TRBV28	TRBJ2-3	.	TGTGCCAGCAGTTTATCCGGGAGTTTGGATACGCAGTATTTT	CASSLSGSLDTQYF
12	.	TRBV5-8	TRBJ1-5	.	TGTGCCAGCAGCCCATACAATCAGCCCCAGCATTTT	CASSPYNQPQHF
12	.	TRBV18	TRBJ2-3	.	TGTGCCAGCTCTGGTAGCACAGATACGCAGTATTTT	CASSGSTDTQYF
13	.	TRBV28	TRBJ2-3	.	TGTGCCAGCGGGACCCGTGGCACAGATACGCAGTATTTT	CASGTRGTDTQYF
15	.	TRBV5-1	TRBJ2-7	.	TGCGCCAGCAGCTTGGACACCAATGGGCCCTACGAGCAGTACTTC	CASSLDTNGPYEQYF
15	.	TRBV29-1	TRBJ2-7	TRBD1	TGCAGCGTTGAAGGGCTCGACAGGGGTCTCCACGAGCAGTACTTC	CSVEGLDRGLHEQYF
18	.	TRBV28	TRBJ2-1	TRBD2	TGTGCCAGCACCACACTGGGGGGTACGGGGGGAAGATACAATGAGCAGTTCTTC	CASTTLGGTGGRYNEQFF
15	few	TRBV28	TRBJ1-2	TRBD1	TGTGCCAGCAGTTTGACAGGGGGAGGCGGCTATGGCTACACCTTC	CASSLTGGGGYGYTF
12	.	TRBV5-4	TRBJ1-2	TRBD1	TGTGCCAGCAGCATCCGGACAGGGGACTACACCTTC	CASSIRTGDYTF
16	.	TRBV7-2	TRBJ2-3	TRBD1	TGTGCCAGCAGCTTACGGTATTTCAGGGGGACAGATACGCAGTATTTT	CASSLRYFRGTDTQYF
13	.	TRBV6-6	TRBJ2-7	.	TGTGCCAGCAGTAGGGGCAGTTCCTACGAGCAGTACTTC	CASSRGSSYEQYF
15	once	TRBV28	TRBJ2-7	TRBD2	TGTGCCAGCAGTTTTGGGGGAGCGGGATCCCACGAGCAGTACTTC	CASSFGGAGSHEQYF
15	.	TRBV7-2	TRBJ2-7	TRBD2	TGTGCCAGCAGCCGTTCCCCGCTAGCGGCCTACGAGCAGTACTTC	CASSRSPLAAYEQYF
15	.	TRBV29-1	TRBJ2-5	TRBD2	TGCAGCGTTGTCGGACTAGCGGGGGCCCTGGAGACCCAGTACTTC	CSVVGLAGALETQYF
14	few	TRBV5-1	TRBJ1-5	.	TGCGCCAGCAGCTTGGACAGTAGCAATCAGCCCCAGCATTTT	CASSLDSSNQPQHF
13	once	TRBV30	TRBJ1-1	.	TGTGCCTGGAGTGTAAGTGTGAACACTGAAGCTTTCTTT	CAWSVSVNTEAFF
17	.	TRBV4-3	TRBJ2-3	TRBD2	TGCGCCAGCAGCCAAGGGGGACTAGCGGGCGGACCAGATACGCAGTATTTT	CASSQGGLAGGPDTQYF
13	.	TRBV30	TRBJ1-5	.	TGTGCCTGGAGTGCGGGTAGCAATCAGCCCCAGCATTTT	CAWSAGSNQPQHF
15	.	TRBV5-4	TRBJ2-6	.	TGTGCCAGCAGCTTGCTGGGGCGTGGGGCCAACGTCCTGACTTTC	CASSLLGRGANVLTF
13	.	TRBV5-5	TRBJ2-7	TRBD1	TGTGCCAGCAGCTTTCAGGGGGCGGAGGAGCAGTACTTC	CASSFQGAEEQYF
15	.	TRBV5-1	TRBJ2-1	TRBD1	TGCGCCAGCAGCTTCAGGGGACAGTCCTACAATGAGCAGTTCTTC	CASSFRGQSYNEQFF
15	few	TRBV30	TRBJ1-3	TRBD1	TGTGCCTGGAGGAGACAGGGTAGTTGGGGAAACACCATATATTTT	CAWRRQGSWGNTIYF
16	.	TRBV2	TRBJ2-1	.	TGTGCCAGCAGCCGACAACTTGTTACCTCCTACAATGAGCAGTTCTTC	CASSRQLVTSYNEQFF
14	.	TRBV6-5	TRBJ2-5	TRBD2	TGTGCCAGCAGTAAAACGGGGGGGCAAGAGACCCAGTACTTC	CASSKTGGQETQYF
14	.	TRBV3-1/TRBV3-2	TRBJ1-3	.	TGTGCCAGCAGCCACACAGGGTCCGGAAACACCATATATTTT	CASSHTGSGNTIYF
15	.	TRBV5-6	TRBJ1-4	TRBD1	TGTGCCAGCAGCAGGACCGGGACAGTTGATGAAAAACTGTTTTTT	CASSRTGTVDEKLFF
15	.	TRBV5-6	TRBJ2-2	TRBD2	TGTGCCAGCAGCTCGGGACTAGCGGCCACCGGGGAGCTGTTTTTT	CASSSGLAATGELFF
15	.	TRBV7-9	TRBJ2-5	.	TGTGCCAGCAGCTCCCGTTCCGCCAGGGTAGAGACCCAGTACTTC	CASSSRSARVETQYF
19	.	TRBV6-4	TRBJ1-6	.	TGTGCCAGCAGTAGCCCGACAACCCCCTGGACTGTTTATAATTCACCCCTCCACTTT	CASSSPTTPWTVYNSPLHF
11	.	TRBV3-1/TRBV3-2	TRBJ1-1	.	TGTGCCATCAGACGGAACACTGAAGCTTTCTTT	CAIRRNTEAFF
13	few	TRBV7-7	TRBJ2-2	TRBD1	TGTGCTAGCAGCTTAGGACAGGGCGGGGAGCTGTTTTTT	CASSLGQGGELFF
20	.	TRBV30	TRBJ2-1	TRBD2	TGTGCCTGGAGTCTTCGGGCGGGACTAGCGGGGCGACTCTCCTACAATGAGCAGTTCTTC	CAWSLRAGLAGRLSYNEQFF
13	.	TRBV7-9	TRBJ2-7	TRBD2	TGTGCCAGCAGCTTAGGCGGGAGCGGCGAGCAGTACTTC	CASSLGGSGEQYF
13	.	TRBV27	TRBJ1-6	.	TGTGCCAGCAGTAACACAGGGAGTTCACCCCTCCACTTT	CASSNTGSSPLHF
18	.	TRBV18	TRBJ2-5	.	TGTGCCAGCTCACCACTGAGAAGAAGCAGGGTCAACCAAGAGACCCAGTACTTC	CASSPLRRSRVNQETQYF
15	.	TRBV3-1/TRBV3-2	TRBJ1-2	.	TGTGCCAGCAGCCAAGCTCGGAGGGCCGTCTATGGCTACACCTTC	CASSQARRAVYGYTF
13	.	TRBV18	TRBJ2-4	.	TGTGCCAGCTCCAGAGCGGAGAAAAACATTCAGTACTTC	CASSRAEKNIQYF
12	.	TRBV28	TRBJ2-1	TRBD1	TGTGCCAGCAGGGAGACAGGGATTGTGCCGTTCTTC	CASRETGIVPFF
15	few	TRBV30	TRBJ2-7	TRBD2	TGTGCCTGGACTCACTGGACTAGCGGGAGGTACGAGCAGTACTTC	CAWTHWTSGRYEQYF
14	.	TRBV5-1	TRBJ2-7	.	TGCGCCAGCAGCTTGGACGGGAGCCTCTACGAGCAGTACTTC	CASSLDGSLYEQYF
12	few	TRBV6-2/TRBV6-3	TRBJ1-5	.	TGTGCCAGCAGTTATCGGAGTCAGCCCCAGCATTTT	CASSYRSQPQHF
14	.	TRBV29-1	TRBJ1-2	.	TGCAGCGTTGCTCAGGGCCCTACTAACTATGGCTACACCTTC	CSVAQGPTNYGYTF
13	.	TRBV12-3/TRBV12-4	TRBJ2-1	TRBD2	TGTGCCAGCAGCCGAGCGGGGTACAATGAGCAGTTCTTC	CASSRAGYNEQFF
12	.	TRBV7-9	TRBJ1-2	.	TGTGCCAGCAGCTTACCAGTCCTGGGCTACACCTTC	CASSLPVLGYTF
11	.	TRBV2	TRBJ2-7	.	TGTGCCAGCAGGGTCAGCTACGAGCAGTACTTC	CASRVSYEQYF
15	.	TRBV27	TRBJ2-3	TRBD2	TGTGCCAGCAGTTTGGGGGGGTGGGACACAGATACGCAGTATTTT	CASSLGGWDTDTQYF
15	.	TRBV5-1	TRBJ2-1	TRBD1	TGCGCCAGCAGCCAGGGACAGGGAGGCTACAATGAGCAGTTCTTC	CASSQGQGGYNEQFF
14	.	TRBV11-2	TRBJ2-7	.	TGTGCCAGCAGCCGGGGAGTGGGAACCTACGAGCAGTACTTC	CASSRGVGTYEQYF
16	.	TRBV2	TRBJ2-2	TRBD2	TGTGCCAGCAGCGACATAGCGGGGGGGTATACCGGGGAGCTGTTTTTT	CASSDIAGGYTGELFF
13	.	TRBV29-1	TRBJ2-2	TRBD1	TGCAGCGTTCGGACAGGGGGGAGCGGGGAGCTGTTTTTT	CSVRTGGSGELFF
13	.	TRBV27	TRBJ1-2	TRBD1	TGTGCCAGCAGTTCCCGACAGGGGCGCGGCTACACCTTC	CASSSRQGRGYTF
18	.	TRBV6-2/TRBV6-3	TRBJ2-7	TRBD2	TGTGCCAGCAGTTCAACCGGGACTAGCGCCACGACCTCCTACGAGCAGTACTTC	CASSSTGTSATTSYEQYF
15	few	TRBV7-6	TRBJ2-5	.	TGTGCCAGCAGCTTGGTAGCCGCTGATGGGGAGACCCAGTACTTC	CASSLVAADGETQYF